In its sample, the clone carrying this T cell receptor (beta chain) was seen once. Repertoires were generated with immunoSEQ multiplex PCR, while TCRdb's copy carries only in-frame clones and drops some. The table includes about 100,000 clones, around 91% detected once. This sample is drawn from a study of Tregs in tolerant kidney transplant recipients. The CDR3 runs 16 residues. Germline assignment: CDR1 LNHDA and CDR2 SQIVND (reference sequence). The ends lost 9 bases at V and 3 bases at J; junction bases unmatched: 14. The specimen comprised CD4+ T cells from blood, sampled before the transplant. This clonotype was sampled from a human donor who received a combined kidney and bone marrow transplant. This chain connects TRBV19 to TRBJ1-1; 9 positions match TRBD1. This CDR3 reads CASRDRDLPGDTEAFF. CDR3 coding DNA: TGTGCCAGCCGGGACAGGGATCTGCCTGGGGACACTGAAGCTTTCTTT.